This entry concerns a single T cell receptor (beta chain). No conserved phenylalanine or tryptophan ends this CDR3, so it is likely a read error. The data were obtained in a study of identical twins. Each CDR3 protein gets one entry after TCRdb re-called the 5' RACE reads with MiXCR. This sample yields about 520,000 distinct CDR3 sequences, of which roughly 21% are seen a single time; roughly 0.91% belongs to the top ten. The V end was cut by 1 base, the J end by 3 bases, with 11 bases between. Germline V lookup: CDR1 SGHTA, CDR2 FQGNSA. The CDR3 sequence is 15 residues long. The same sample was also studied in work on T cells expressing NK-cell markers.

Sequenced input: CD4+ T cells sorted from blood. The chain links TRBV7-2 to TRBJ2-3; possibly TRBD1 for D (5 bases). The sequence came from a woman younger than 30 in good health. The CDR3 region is CASSLEGLPTDTQYL. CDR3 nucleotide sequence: TGTGCCAGCAGCTTAGAGGGGCTCCCGACAGATACGCAGTATTTA.